This T cell receptor (beta chain) is drawn from a study of T cell clones after liver transplantation. Study background: Apart from a few HCV-positive recipients, transplants were for non-autoimmune, non-viral reasons.

Proliferating CFSE-low MLR cells were sequenced to define alloreactive TCRbeta sequences. Pre-transplant recipient cells responded to graft donor PBMCs, splenocytes, lymph-node cells, or third-party PBMCs. Per germline, CDR1 MNHGY and CDR2 SAAAGT. The V gene end was trimmed by 2 bases and the J gene end by 8 bases; junction bases not matched to a gene: 5. CDR3 length: 14 amino acids. Some clones are missing from TCRdb's copy, which holds only in-frame ones; the method was immunoSEQ multiplex PCR. Seen here are about 5,600 clones, around 32% observed once, and the top ten hold roughly 5.1%. On this clone itself: The antigen is not known.

Notes on the study in general: Graft donor-reactive T cells possibly entered the graft instead of undergoing deletion. These preliminary findings come from unstandardized post-transplant sampling times.

The receptor comes from a human patient who received a liver transplant. Some T cells may be the graft donor's. Source material: CD4+ T cells from cultured PBMCs. This sequence joins TRBV6-8 and TRBJ1-2; 10 bases are a match to TRBD1. This chain's CDR3 is CASSYGTGVGGYTF. For the CDR3, the DNA is TGTGCCAGCAGTTACGGGACAGGGGTAGGAGGCTACACCTTC.